The 6 T cell receptor beta chains below were found in one sample sequenced in a study of siplizumab effects on memory and regulatory T cells. Libraries were prepared by immunoSEQ multiplex PCR; TCRdb keeps only in-frame clonotypes and omits some of them. The sample holds around 100,000 clones; 91% are singletons and the top ten take roughly 2.7%. Sequencing was performed on CD4+ T cells sorted from blood. The receptors come from a human donor in good health. Some clones in this sample may be carry-over from other donors' samples.

The V call is TRBV4-2, the J call TRBJ2-3; D unresolved. The V end lost 5 bases, the J end lost 2 bases, and 11 bases lay between the germline ends. This CDR3 spans 14 amino acids. Per the germline V gene, CDR1 is LGHNA and CDR2 is YNFKEQ. The CDR3 sequence is CASSSLLYTDTQYF. As DNA, the CDR3 is TGTGCCAGCAGCTCCCTACTCTACACAGATACGCAGTATTTT.

This chain connects TRBV19 to TRBJ2-3, with D unclear. CDR1 and CDR2 (germline): LNHDA, SQIVND (reference sequence). The CDR3 runs 15 residues. The V end lost 3 bases, the J end lost 6 bases, and 16 bases lay between the germline ends. The chain's CDR3 is CASSIYSETSDTQYF. CDR3 coding DNA: TGTGCCAGTAGTATCTACAGTGAGACATCTGATACGCAGTATTTT.

CDR3 nucleotides: TGCGCCAGCAGCCCAACTTTTTTACTAGCGGGAGGTCTAGGGGGCGTTGAGCAGTTCTTC. Translating it yields CASSPTFLLAGGLGGVEQFF. This sequence joins TRBV4-1 and TRBJ2-1, with 12 bases fitting TRBD2. Trimming at V came to 4 bases and at J to 9 bases, leaving 22 bases not matched to a gene. The CDR3 is 20 amino acids. Germline V gene data show CDR1 as MGHRA and CDR2 as YSYEKL.

This chain connects TRBV7-9 to TRBJ2-6; no clear D. The CDR3 is 13 residues long. V was trimmed by 5 bases and J by 4 bases, leaving 6 bases between them. From germline, CDR1 is SEHNR and CDR2 FQNEAQ (reference sequence). The DNA of the CDR3 is TGTGCCAGCAGCGCGAGCGGGGCCAACGTCCTGACTTTC. Protein sequence: CASSASGANVLTF.

This clone was counted a single time. The gene calls are TRBV29-1 and TRBJ2-3, with TRBD1 matching over 8 bases. There are 13 residues in the CDR3. CDR1 and CDR2 from the germline V gene are SQVTM and ANQGSEA. The V gene end was trimmed by 4 bases and the J gene end by 1 base; junction bases not matched to a gene: 1. The DNA of the CDR3 is TGCAGCGTTGCGACAGGGGGCACAGATACGCAGTATTTT. Protein product: CSVATGGTDTQYF.

This rearrangement joins TRBV7-3 to TRBJ2-5, with D uncertain. The germline V gene encodes CDR1 SGHTA and CDR2 FQGTGA. This CDR3 region has 13 residues. The V end was cut by 2 bases, the J end by 5 bases, with 9 bases between. The CDR3 here is CASSLSPGETQYF. The CDR3 coding sequence is TGTGCCAGCAGCTTATCCCCGGGTGAGACCCAGTACTTC. The full variable domain, in which reference TRBV7-3 and TRBJ2-5 provide the parts outside the CDR3, is GAGVSQTPSNKVTEKGKYVELRCDPISGHTALYWYRQSLGQGPEFLIYFQGTGAADDSGLPNDRFFAVRPEGSVSTLKIQRTERGDSAVYLCASSLSPGETQYFGPGTRLLVL.